This T cell receptor beta chain was identified during a study of blood T cell repertoires in COVID-19. In the study overall: From T cells, B-cell-depleted T cells, or PBMCs came the material, which was cDNA or gDNA.

Trimming took off 3 bases at V and 7 bases at J, with 12 bases between the two ends. The germline V gene encodes CDR1 MNHNS and CDR2 SASEGT. This CDR3 is built from 13 residues. This clone was counted between two and nine times. Original analysis: By means of reference gene primer amplification, nucleated cell counts were estimated. Only in-frame clones appear in the TCRdb table, and some are missing; sequencing was by immunoSEQ multiplex PCR. That table is the source of V, J and clone size, and D and trimming were worked out from the DNA. Found here are roughly 55,000 clones, over 75% of them singletons; the top ten hold roughly 9.7%.

Source material: peripheral blood. The chain joins TRBV6-1 to TRBJ2-5; D is ambiguous. The sequence came from a human donor in a cohort sampled during active COVID-19. DNA for the CDR3: TGTGCCAGCAGTGAGTGGCAGGTTGGGACCCAGTACTTC. It is translated as CASSEWQVGTQYF.